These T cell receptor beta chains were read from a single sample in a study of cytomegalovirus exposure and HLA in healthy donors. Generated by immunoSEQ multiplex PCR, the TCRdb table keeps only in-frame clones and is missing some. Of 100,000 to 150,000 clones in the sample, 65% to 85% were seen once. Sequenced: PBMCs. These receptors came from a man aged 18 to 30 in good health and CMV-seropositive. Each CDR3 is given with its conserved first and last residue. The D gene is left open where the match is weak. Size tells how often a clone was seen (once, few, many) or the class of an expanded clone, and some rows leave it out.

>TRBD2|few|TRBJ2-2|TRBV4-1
CASSPQLAGVETGELFF
TGCGCCAGCAGCCCCCAGCTAGCGGGAGTTGAAACCGGGGAGCTGTTTTTT
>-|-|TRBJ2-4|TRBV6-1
CASSEARENIQYF
TGTGCCAGCAGTGAAGCCCGGGAAAACATTCAGTACTTC
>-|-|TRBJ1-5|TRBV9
CASSVAAGQPQHF
TGTGCCAGCAGCGTAGCGGCAGGTCAGCCCCAGCATTTT
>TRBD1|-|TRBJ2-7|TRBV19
CASSITGQNYEQYF
TGTGCCAGTAGTATTACGGGACAGAACTACGAGCAGTACTTC
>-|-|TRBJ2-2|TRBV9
CASSSEGGNTGELFF
TGTGCCAGCAGCTCGGAAGGCGGAAACACCGGGGAGCTGTTTTTT
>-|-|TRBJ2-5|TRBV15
CATSRLRGPQETQYF
TGTGCCACCAGCAGGTTAAGGGGCCCCCAAGAGACCCAGTACTTC
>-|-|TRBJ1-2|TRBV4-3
CASSSGGVTSYGYTF
TGCGCCAGCAGCTCCGGGGGGGTAACCTCCTATGGCTACACCTTC
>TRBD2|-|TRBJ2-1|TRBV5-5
CASNAGTKAFNEQFF
TGTGCCAGCAACGCCGGGACTAAGGCTTTCAATGAGCAGTTCTTC
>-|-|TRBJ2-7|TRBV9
CASSGRGGAREQYF
TGTGCCAGCAGCGGGCGAGGGGGGGCTAGGGAGCAGTACTTC
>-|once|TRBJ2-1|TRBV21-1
CASSNAGLAVEQFF
TGTGCCAGCAGCAACGCGGGACTAGCCGTTGAGCAGTTCTTC
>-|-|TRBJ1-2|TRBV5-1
CASSPDGTSYGYTF
TGCGCCAGCAGTCCGGACGGGACATCCTATGGCTACACCTTC
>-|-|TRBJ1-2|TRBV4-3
CASSQAGYGAYGYTF
TGCGCCAGCAGCCAAGCCGGGTATGGAGCCTATGGCTACACCTTC
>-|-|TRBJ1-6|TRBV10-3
CAISESNSGYGSPLHF
TGTGCCATCAGTGAGTCGAATTCAGGGTATGGTTCACCCCTCCACTTT
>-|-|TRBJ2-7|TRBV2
CASSEAGRLLPYEQYF
TGTGCCAGCAGTGAAGCGGGCAGGCTGCTTCCCTACGAGCAGTACTTC
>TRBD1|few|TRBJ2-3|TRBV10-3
CAIRDRDSSTDTQYF
TGTGCCATCAGAGACCGGGACAGTAGCACAGATACGCAGTATTTT
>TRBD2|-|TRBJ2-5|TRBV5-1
CASSLDVAGGGETQYF
TGCGCCAGCAGCTTGGATGTAGCGGGAGGTGGGGAGACCCAGTACTTC
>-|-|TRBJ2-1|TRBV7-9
CSSSFSARPPGNEQFF
TGTTCCAGCAGCTTTAGCGCGCGGCCCCCCGGCAATGAGCAGTTCTTC
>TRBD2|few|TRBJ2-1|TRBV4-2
CASSPGTSGWDLGEQFF
TGTGCCAGCAGCCCCGGGACTAGCGGGTGGGATTTAGGTGAGCAGTTCTTC
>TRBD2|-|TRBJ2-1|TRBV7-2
CASSHGGTSGYEQFF
TGTGCCAGCAGCCACGGGGGGACTAGCGGCTATGAGCAGTTCTTC
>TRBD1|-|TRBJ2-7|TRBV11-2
CASSNRGGTGPFEQYF
TGTGCCAGCAGCAATAGGGGTGGGACAGGACCCTTCGAGCAGTACTTC
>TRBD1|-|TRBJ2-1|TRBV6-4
CASSPGQGAGEQFF
TGTGCCAGCAGTCCCGGACAGGGGGCAGGTGAGCAGTTCTTC
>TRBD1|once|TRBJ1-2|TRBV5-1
CASSWAAGQGAGGYTF
TGCGCCAGCAGCTGGGCGGCGGGACAGGGTGCTGGTGGCTACACCTTC
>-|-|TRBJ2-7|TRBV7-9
CASSQNPRSSYEQYF
TGTGCCAGCAGCCAGAACCCCAGATCCTCCTACGAGCAGTACTTC
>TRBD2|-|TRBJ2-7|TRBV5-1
CASEPIAGSNEQYF
TGCGCATCTGAGCCTATAGCGGGATCCAACGAGCAGTACTTC
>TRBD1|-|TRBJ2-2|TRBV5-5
CASREGQGARIGELFF
TGTGCCAGCAGGGAGGGACAGGGGGCTAGGATCGGGGAGCTGTTTTTT
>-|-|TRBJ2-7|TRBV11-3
CASSRGGRDYEQYF
TGTGCCAGCAGCCGAGGCGGCAGGGACTACGAGCAGTACTTC
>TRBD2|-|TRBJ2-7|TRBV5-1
CASSLRAGGPFEQYF
TGCGCCAGCAGCTTGAGGGCGGGAGGGCCGTTCGAGCAGTACTTC
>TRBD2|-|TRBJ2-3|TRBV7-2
CASSMGTSGRPSTDTQYF
TGTGCCAGCAGCATGGGGACTAGCGGGCGGCCTAGCACAGATACGCAGTATTTT
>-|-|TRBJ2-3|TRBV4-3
CASSQWLARITDTQYF
TGCGCCAGCAGCCAGTGGCTAGCGCGAATCACAGATACGCAGTATTTT
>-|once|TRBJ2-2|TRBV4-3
CASSQVLTGELFF
TGCGCCAGCAGCCAAGTTTTAACCGGGGAGCTGTTTTTT
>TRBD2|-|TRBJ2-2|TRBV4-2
CASSKTSGGASDGELFF
TGTGCCAGCAGCAAAACTAGCGGGGGGGCCTCAGACGGGGAGCTGTTTTTT
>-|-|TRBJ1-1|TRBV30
CAWSVSRRTLGTEAFF
TGTGCCTGGAGTGTATCCCGCCGGACTCTGGGCACTGAAGCTTTCTTT
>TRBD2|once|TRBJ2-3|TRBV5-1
CASSLAGGLDTQYF
TGCGCCAGCAGCTTAGCGGGAGGACTAGATACGCAGTATTTT
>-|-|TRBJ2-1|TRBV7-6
CASSPGLAANEQFF
TGTGCCAGCAGCCCCGGGTTAGCTGCCAATGAGCAGTTCTTC
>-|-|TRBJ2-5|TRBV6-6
CASSAPGTRKETQYF
TGTGCCAGCAGCGCCCCCGGGACACGGAAAGAGACCCAGTACTTC
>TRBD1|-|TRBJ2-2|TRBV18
CASSLHQGVESGELFF
TGTGCCAGCTCACTCCATCAGGGGGTGGAATCCGGGGAGCTGTTTTTT
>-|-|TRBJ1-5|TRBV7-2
CASSLGPGNGQPQHF
TGTGCCAGCAGCTTAGGTCCGGGAAACGGGCAGCCCCAGCATTTT
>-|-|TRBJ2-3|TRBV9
CASSPSRGLLDTQYF
TGTGCCAGCAGCCCTTCCCGTGGGCTACTGGATACGCAGTATTTT
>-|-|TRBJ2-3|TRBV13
CASSSQGYTITQYF
TGTGCCAGCAGCTCCCAGGGATATACAATTACGCAGTATTTT
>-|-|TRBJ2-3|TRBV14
CASSHARTAGTQYF
TGTGCCAGCAGCCATGCCCGGACGGCGGGGACGCAGTATTTT
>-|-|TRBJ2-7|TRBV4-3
CASSQATAGDYEQYF
TGCGCCAGCAGCCAAGCAACAGCAGGGGACTACGAGCAGTACTTC
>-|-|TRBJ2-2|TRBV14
CASSQNRVSTGELFF
TGTGCCAGCAGCCAAAACAGGGTTAGCACCGGGGAGCTGTTTTTT
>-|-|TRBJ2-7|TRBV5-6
CASSLVAAPYEQYF
TGTGCCAGCAGCTTGGTAGCGGCTCCCTACGAGCAGTACTTC
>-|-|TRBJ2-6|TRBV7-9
CASSLDTGANVLTF
TGTGCCAGCAGCTTAGATACTGGGGCCAACGTCCTGACTTTC
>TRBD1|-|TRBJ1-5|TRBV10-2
CASSESPLFWDRGDQPQHF
TGCGCCAGCAGTGAGTCGCCCCTCTTCTGGGACAGGGGAGATCAGCCCCAGCATTTT
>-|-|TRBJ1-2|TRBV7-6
CASSLGPGLNYGYTF
TGTGCCAGCAGCTTAGGGCCAGGGCTAAACTATGGCTACACCTTC
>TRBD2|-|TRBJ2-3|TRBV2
CASSLGLAGGTDTQYF
TGTGCCAGCAGTCTCGGACTAGCGGGGGGGACAGATACGCAGTATTTT